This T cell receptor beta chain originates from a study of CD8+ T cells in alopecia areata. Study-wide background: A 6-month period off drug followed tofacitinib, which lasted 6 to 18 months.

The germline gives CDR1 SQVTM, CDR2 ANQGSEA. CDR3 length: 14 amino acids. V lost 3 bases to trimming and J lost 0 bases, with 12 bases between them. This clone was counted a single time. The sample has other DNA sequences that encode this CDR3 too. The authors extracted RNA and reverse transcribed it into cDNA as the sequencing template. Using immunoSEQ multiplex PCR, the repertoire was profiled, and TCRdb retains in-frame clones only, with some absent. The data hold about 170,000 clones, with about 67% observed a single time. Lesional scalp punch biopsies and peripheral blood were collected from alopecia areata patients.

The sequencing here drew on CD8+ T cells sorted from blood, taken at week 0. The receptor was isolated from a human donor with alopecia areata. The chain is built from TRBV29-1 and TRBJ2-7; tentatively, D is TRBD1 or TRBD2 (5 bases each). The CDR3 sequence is CSVEEGTSSYEQYF. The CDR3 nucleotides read TGCAGCGTTGAGGAAGGGACGAGCTCCTACGAGCAGTACTTC.